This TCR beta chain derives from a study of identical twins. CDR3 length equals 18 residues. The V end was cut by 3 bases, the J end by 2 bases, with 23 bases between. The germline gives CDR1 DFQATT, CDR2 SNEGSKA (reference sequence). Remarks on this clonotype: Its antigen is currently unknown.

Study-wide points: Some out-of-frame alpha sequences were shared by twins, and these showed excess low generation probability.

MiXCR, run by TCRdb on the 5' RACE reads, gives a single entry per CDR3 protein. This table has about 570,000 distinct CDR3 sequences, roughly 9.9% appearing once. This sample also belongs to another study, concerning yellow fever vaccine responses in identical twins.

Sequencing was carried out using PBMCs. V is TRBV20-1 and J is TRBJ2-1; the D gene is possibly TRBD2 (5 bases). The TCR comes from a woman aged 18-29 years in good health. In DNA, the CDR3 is TGCAGTGCTAGTCCCTTTGTGGGAGCAGCATCCCCCTACAATGAGCAGTTCTTC. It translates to CSASPFVGAASPYNEQFF.